Listed below are T cell receptor beta chains from one sample, sequenced in a study of shared T cell receptors in the human thymus. The method was immunoSEQ multiplex PCR; TCRdb's version includes in-frame clones alone and lacks a portion of them. Counted here are 700,000 or so clones, approximately 85% occurring once; the ten biggest clones make up 0.008% to 0.011%. The sample was also linked to a second study, of human thymus T cells.

The sequencing sample was made of thymocytes. Source of these receptors: a girl in the first two years of life with a congenital heart defect. The CDR3 runs from the conserved cysteine through the conserved F or W. D genes are given only for firm matches. Where a row states a size, it is once, few, many or the class of an expanded clone; other rows omit it.

>.|TRBV27|TRBJ2-2|TRBD1
CASSMDRGTGELFF
TGTGCCAGCAGTATGGACAGGGGCACCGGGGAGCTGTTTTTT
>.|TRBV5-1|TRBJ2-3|TRBD2
CASSPPSGGTSTDTQYF
TGCGCCAGCAGCCCGCCTAGCGGGGGTACTAGCACAGATACGCAGTATTTT
>.|TRBV28|TRBJ2-7|TRBD1
CASSLGAGGLLGPYEQYF
TGTGCCAGCAGTTTAGGGGCAGGGGGCCTTTTAGGACCCTACGAGCAGTACTTC
>.|TRBV7-2|TRBJ1-4|TRBD1
CASSSPSGGNNEKLFF
TGTGCCAGCAGCTCGCCCTCAGGGGGCAATAATGAAAAACTGTTTTTT
>.|TRBV9|TRBJ2-3|TRBD1
CASSPIRDRADTQYF
TGTGCCAGCAGCCCTATCCGGGACAGGGCAGATACGCAGTATTTT
>.|TRBV4-3|TRBJ2-3|TRBD2
CASSQAIRLAGGSDTQYF
TGCGCCAGCAGCCAAGCGATCAGACTAGCGGGGGGATCAGATACGCAGTATTTT
>.|TRBV6-1|TRBJ1-5|.
CASSGRGPGRSNQPQHF
TGTGCCAGCAGTGGGAGGGGCCCAGGTCGGAGCAATCAGCCCCAGCATTTT
>once|TRBV29-1|TRBJ2-7|.
CSVEESRPSSYEQYF
TGCAGCGTTGAAGAATCCAGGCCGAGCTCCTACGAGCAGTACTTC
>.|TRBV7-9|TRBJ2-7|.
CASSLGTTTYEQYF
TGTGCCAGCAGCTTAGGGACAACAACCTACGAGCAGTACTTC
>.|TRBV5-4|TRBJ1-4|TRBD1
CASSTTDREGKTTNEKLFF
TGTGCCAGCAGTACCACTGACAGGGAAGGGAAAACAACTAATGAAAAACTGTTTTTT
>.|TRBV5-5|TRBJ2-7|.
CASSHHRKTLFGEQYF
TGTGCCAGCAGCCATCACAGGAAGACGCTCTTCGGCGAGCAGTACTTC
>.|TRBV4-2|TRBJ1-3|.
CASSQPQGKVGNTIYF
TGTGCCAGCAGCCAACCTCAGGGAAAGGTCGGAAACACCATATATTTT
>.|TRBV27|TRBJ2-7|.
CASSFQSGVDEQYF
TGTGCCAGCAGTTTTCAGTCAGGGGTCGACGAGCAGTACTTC
>.|TRBV7-7|TRBJ2-5|TRBD2
CASSPIPGLRATQETQYF
TGTGCTAGCAGCCCGATCCCGGGACTACGTGCCACCCAAGAGACCCAGTACTTC
>.|TRBV28|TRBJ1-5|.
CASSLRGQRQPQHF
TGTGCCAGCAGTTTGCGGGGCCAACGTCAGCCCCAGCATTTT
>.|TRBV4-3|TRBJ1-1|TRBD1
CASSQDYSGGGLNTEAFF
TGCGCCAGCAGCCAAGATTACTCAGGGGGCGGCCTGAACACTGAAGCTTTCTTT
>.|TRBV14|TRBJ2-6|TRBD1
CASSQDERQGPTGANVLTF
TGTGCCAGCAGCCAAGATGAACGACAGGGTCCCACTGGGGCCAACGTCCTGACTTTC
>.|TRBV7-2|TRBJ1-1|.
CASSSKGRGLNTEAFF
TGTGCCAGCAGCTCCAAAGGGCGGGGCTTGAACACTGAAGCTTTCTTT
>.|TRBV5-1|TRBJ1-3|.
CASSLVPSSGNTIYF
TGCGCCAGCAGCTTGGTCCCCAGCTCTGGAAACACCATATATTTT
>.|TRBV19|TRBJ1-6|TRBD1
CASSPGTGGLTYNSPLHF
TGTGCCAGTAGTCCCGGGACAGGGGGCCTCACCTATAATTCACCCCTCCACTTT
>.|TRBV7-9|TRBJ2-7|.
CASSLGDPGGLYEQYF
TGTGCCAGCAGCTTAGGGGACCCAGGGGGACTCTACGAGCAGTACTTC
>few|TRBV6-1|TRBJ2-3|.
CASSGPTSKDTQYF
TGTGCCAGCAGTGGACCCACTAGTAAGGATACGCAGTATTTT
>.|TRBV28|TRBJ2-3|TRBD2
CASRHKGLAIPPSTDTQYF
TGTGCCAGCAGACACAAGGGACTAGCGATTCCACCTAGCACAGATACGCAGTATTTT
>.|TRBV7-9|TRBJ1-1|.
CASRLPVNTEAFF
TGTGCCAGCAGACTACCGGTGAACACTGAAGCTTTCTTT